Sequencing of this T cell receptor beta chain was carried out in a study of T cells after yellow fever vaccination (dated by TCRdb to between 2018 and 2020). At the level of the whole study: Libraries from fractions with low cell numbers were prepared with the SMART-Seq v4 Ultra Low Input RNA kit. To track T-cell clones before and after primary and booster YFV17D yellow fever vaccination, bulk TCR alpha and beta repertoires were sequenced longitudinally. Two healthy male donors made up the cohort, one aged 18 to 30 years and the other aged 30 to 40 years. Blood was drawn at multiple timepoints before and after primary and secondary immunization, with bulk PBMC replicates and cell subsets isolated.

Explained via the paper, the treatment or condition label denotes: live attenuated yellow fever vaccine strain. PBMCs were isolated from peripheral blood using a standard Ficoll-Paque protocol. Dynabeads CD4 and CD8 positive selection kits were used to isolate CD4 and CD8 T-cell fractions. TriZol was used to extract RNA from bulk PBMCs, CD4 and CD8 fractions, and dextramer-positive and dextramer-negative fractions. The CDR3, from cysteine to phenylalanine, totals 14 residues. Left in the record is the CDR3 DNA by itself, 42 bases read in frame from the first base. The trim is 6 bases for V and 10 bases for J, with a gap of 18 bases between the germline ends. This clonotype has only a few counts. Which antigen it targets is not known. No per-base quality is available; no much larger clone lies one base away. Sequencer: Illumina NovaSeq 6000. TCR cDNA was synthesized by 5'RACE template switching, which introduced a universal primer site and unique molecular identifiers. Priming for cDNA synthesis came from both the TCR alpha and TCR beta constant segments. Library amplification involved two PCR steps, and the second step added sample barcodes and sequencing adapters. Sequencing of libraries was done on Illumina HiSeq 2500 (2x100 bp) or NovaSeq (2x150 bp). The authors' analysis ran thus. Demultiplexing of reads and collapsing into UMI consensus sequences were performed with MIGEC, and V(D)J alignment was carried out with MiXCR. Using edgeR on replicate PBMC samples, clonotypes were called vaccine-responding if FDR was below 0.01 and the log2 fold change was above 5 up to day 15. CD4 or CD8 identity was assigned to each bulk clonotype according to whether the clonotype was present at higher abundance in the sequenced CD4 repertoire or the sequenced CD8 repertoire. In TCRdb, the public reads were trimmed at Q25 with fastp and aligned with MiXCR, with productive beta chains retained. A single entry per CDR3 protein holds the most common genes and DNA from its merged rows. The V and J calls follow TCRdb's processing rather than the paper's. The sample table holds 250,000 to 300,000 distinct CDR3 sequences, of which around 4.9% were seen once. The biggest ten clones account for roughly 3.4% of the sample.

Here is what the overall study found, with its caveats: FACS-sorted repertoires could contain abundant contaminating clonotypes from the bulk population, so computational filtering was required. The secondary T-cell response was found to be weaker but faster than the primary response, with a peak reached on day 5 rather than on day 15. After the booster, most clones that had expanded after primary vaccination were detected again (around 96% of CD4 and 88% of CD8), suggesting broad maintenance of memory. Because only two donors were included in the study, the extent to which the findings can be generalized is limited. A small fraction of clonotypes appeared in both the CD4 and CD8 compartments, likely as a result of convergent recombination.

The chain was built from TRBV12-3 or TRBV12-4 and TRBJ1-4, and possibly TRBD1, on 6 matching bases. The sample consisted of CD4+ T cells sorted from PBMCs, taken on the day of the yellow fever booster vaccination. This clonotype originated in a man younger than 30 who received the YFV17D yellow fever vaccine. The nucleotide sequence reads TGTGCCAGCAGCCTTGACATGGGCAGGGGAAAACTGTTTTTT. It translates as CASSLDMGRGKLFF.